The text below deals with one TCR beta chain. The target antigen is unknown. An input of about 0.5 to 1 ug of RNA was subjected to reverse transcription using random hexamers. Amplification of TCR beta CDR3 by immunoSEQ multiplex PCR spanned 54 Vbeta and 13 Jbeta. TCRdb independently ran MiXCR on the immunoSEQ multiplex PCR reads; one entry per CDR3 protein. Of some 110,000 distinct CDR3 sequences in the sample, 96% were seen once. The data belong to a study of CD8 T cells in Susac syndrome. Study results and caveats: The study admitted that it had a relatively small number of individuals in its TCR sequencing and HLA analysis.

The CDR3 extends over 17 amino acids. CDR1 is DFQATT and CDR2 is SNEGSKA in the germline V gene (reference sequence). V lost 2 bases, J lost 6 bases, and 14 bases stayed unmatched. Input material: CD4+ T cells from PBMCs. The genes are TRBV20-1 and TRBJ1-4; 8 nucleotides align to TRBD1. The TCR originated in a human donor with Susac syndrome. The DNA for the CDR3 is TGCAGTGCTAGATCAATTAGGACAGGGCCGCATTATGAAAAACTGTTTTTT. This codes for CSARSIRTGPHYEKLFF.